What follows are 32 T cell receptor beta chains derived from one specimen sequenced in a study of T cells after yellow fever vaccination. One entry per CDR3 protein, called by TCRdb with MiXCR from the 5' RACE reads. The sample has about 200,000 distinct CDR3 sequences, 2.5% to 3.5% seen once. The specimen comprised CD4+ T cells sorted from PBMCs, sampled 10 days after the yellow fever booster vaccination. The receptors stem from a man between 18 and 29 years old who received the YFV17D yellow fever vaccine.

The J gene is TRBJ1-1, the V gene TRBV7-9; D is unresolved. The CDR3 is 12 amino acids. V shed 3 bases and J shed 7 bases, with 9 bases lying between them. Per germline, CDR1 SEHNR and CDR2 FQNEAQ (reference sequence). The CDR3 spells CASSLRALEAFF. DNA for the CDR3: TGTGCCAGCAGCTTGAGGGCACTTGAAGCTTTCTTT.

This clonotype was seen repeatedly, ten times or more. The CDR3 loop reads CASSTFGPQETQYF. The CDR3 bases are TGTGCCAGCAGCACCTTTGGCCCCCAAGAGACCCAGTACTTC. The gene calls are TRBV7-2 and TRBJ2-5, with D unresolved. Deletions cut 5 bases from V and 1 base from J, with 11 bases between. Germline-derived CDR1 and CDR2 are SGHTA and FQGNSA. The CDR3 is 14 amino acids.

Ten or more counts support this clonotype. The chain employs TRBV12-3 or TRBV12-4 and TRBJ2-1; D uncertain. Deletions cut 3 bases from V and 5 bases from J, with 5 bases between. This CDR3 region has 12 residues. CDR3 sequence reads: CASSFEDNEQFF. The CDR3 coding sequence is TGTGCCAGCAGTTTTGAGGACAATGAGCAGTTCTTC.

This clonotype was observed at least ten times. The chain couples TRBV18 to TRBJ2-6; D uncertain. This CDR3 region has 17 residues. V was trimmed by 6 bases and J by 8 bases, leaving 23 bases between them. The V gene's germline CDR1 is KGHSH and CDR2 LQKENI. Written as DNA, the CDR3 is TGTGCCAGCTCCCGCACTGCCACCTCTCTGGGGACCAACGTCCTGACTTTC. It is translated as CASSRTATSLGTNVLTF.

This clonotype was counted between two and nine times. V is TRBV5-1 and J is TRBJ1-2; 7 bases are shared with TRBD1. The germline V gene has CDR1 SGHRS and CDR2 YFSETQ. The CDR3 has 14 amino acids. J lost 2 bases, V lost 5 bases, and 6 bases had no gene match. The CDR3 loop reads CASRTPGQNYGYTF. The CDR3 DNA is TGCGCCAGCAGGACCCCGGGACAGAACTATGGCTACACCTTC.

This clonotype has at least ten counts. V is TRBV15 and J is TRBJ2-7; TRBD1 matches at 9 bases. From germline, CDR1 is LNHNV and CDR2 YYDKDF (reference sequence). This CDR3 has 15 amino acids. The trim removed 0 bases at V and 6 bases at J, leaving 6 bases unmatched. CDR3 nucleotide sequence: TGTGCCACCAGCAGAGAAACCGGGACAGGGACCGAGCAGTACTTC. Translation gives CATSRETGTGTEQYF. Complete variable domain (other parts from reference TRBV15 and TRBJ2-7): DAMVIQNPRYQVTQFGKPVTLSCSQTLNHNVMYWYQQKSSQAPKLLFHYYDKDFNNEADTPDNFQSRRPNTSFCFLDIRSPGLGDTAMYLCATSRETGTGTEQYFGPGTRLTVT.

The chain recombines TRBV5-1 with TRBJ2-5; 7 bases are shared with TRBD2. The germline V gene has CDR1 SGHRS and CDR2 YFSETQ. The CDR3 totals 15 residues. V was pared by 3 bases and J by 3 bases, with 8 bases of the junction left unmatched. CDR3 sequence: CASSWVSAGEETQYF. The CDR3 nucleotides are TGCGCCAGCAGCTGGGTTTCGGCGGGGGAAGAGACCCAGTACTTC.

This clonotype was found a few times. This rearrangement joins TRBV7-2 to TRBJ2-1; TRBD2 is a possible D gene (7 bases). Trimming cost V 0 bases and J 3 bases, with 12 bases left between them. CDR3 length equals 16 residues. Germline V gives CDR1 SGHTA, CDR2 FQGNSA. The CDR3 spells CASSLAGGPDYNEQFF. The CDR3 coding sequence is TGTGCCAGCAGCTTAGCGGGGGGGCCTGACTACAATGAGCAGTTCTTC.

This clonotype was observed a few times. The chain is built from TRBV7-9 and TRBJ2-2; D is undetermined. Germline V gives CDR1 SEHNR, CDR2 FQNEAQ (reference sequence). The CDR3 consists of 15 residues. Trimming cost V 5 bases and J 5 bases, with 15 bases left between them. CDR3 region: CASSDLYQRTGELFF. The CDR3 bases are TGTGCCAGCAGCGACCTATACCAAAGGACCGGGGAGCTGTTTTTT.

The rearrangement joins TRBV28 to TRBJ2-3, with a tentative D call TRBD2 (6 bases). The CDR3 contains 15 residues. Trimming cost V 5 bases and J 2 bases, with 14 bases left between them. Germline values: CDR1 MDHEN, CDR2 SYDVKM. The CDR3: CASSQGGGLTDTQYF. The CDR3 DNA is TGTGCCAGCAGTCAAGGTGGAGGGCTCACAGATACGCAGTATTTT.

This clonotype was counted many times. CDR3 nucleotides: TGCGCCAGCAGCCAATTTACAGGGGATTCACCCCTCCACTTT. Translation gives CASSQFTGDSPLHF. The chain couples TRBV4-3 to TRBJ1-6, with 7 bases matching TRBD1. V dropped 2 bases and J dropped 8; count of bases not matched to a gene: 3. Germline V gene sequence: CDR1 LGHNA, CDR2 YSLEER. CDR3 size: 14 residues.

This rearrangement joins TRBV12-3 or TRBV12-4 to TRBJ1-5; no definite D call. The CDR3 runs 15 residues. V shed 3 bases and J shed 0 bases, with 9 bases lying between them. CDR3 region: CASSFPPGSNQPQHF. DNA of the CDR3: TGTGCCAGCAGTTTTCCACCGGGTAGCAATCAGCCCCAGCATTTT.

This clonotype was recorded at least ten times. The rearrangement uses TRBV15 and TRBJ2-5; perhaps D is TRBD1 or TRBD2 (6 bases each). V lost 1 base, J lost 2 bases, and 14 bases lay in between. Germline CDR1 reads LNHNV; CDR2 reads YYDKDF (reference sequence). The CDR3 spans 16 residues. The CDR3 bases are TGTGCCACCAGCAGAGTAGGGGGGATTTATCAAGAGACCCAGTACTTC. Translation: CATSRVGGIYQETQYF. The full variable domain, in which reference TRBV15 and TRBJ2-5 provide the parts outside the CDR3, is DAMVIQNPRYQVTQFGKPVTLSCSQTLNHNVMYWYQQKSSQAPKLLFHYYDKDFNNEADTPDNFQSRRPNTSFCFLDIRSPGLGDTAMYLCATSRVGGIYQETQYFGPGTRLLVL.

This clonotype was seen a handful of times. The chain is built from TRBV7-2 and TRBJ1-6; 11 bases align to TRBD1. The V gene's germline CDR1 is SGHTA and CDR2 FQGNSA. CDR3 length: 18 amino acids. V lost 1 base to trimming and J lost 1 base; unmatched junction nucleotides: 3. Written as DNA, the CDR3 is TGTGCCAGCAGCTTAGAGGACAGGGGGCGGTCCTATAATTCACCCCTCCACTTT. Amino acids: CASSLEDRGRSYNSPLHF.

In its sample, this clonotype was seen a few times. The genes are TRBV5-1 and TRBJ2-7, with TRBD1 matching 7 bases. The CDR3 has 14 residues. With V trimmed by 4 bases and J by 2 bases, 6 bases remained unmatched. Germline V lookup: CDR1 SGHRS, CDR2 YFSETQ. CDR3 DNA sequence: TGCGCCAGCAGCACCAACAGGGGCCCCTACGAGCAGTACTTC. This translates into CASSTNRGPYEQYF. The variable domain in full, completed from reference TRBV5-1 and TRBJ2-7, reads KAGVTQTPRYLIKTRGQQVTLSCSPISGHRSVSWYQQTPGQGLQFLFEYFSETQRNKGNFPGRFSGRQFSNSRSEMNVSTLELGDSALYLCASSTNRGPYEQYFGPGTRLTVT.

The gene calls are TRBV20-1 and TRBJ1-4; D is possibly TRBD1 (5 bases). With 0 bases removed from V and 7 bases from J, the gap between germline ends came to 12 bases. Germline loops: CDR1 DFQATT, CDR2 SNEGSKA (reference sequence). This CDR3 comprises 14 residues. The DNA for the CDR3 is TGCAGTGCTAGAGATGGGGGGAAGACTGAAAAACTGTTTTTT. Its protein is CSARDGGKTEKLFF.

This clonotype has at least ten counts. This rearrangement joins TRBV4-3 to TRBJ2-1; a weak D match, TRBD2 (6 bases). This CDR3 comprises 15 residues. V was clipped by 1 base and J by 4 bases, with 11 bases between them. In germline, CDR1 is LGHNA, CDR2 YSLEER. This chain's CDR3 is CASSQVTSTYNEQFF. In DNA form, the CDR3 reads TGCGCCAGCAGCCAAGTTACTAGCACGTACAATGAGCAGTTCTTC.

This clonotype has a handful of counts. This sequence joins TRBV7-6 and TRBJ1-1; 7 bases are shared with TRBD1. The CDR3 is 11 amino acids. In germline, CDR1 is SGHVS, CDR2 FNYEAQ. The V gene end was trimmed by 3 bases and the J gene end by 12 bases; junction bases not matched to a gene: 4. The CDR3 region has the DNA TGTGCCAGCAGCTTCCCGACAGGGTCTTTCTTT. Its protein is CASSFPTGSFF.

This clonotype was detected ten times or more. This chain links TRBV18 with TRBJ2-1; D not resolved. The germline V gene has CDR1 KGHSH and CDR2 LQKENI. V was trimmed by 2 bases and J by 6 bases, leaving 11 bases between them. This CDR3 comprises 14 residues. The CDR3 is CASSPSSQSNEQFF. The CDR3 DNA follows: TGTGCCAGCTCACCATCATCCCAATCCAATGAGCAGTTCTTC.

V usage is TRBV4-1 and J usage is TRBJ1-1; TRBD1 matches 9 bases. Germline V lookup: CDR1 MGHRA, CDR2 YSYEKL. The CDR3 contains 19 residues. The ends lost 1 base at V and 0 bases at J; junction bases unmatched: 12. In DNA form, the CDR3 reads TGCGCCAGCAGCCAAGCCGCGGACAGGGGAACTGCCATGAACACTGAAGCTTTCTTT. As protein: CASSQAADRGTAMNTEAFF.

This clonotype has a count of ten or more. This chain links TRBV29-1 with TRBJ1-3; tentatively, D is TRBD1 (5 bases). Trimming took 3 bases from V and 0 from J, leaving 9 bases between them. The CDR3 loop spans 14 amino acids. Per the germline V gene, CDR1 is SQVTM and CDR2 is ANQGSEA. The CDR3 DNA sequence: TGCAGCGTTGATCTCGACAGCTCTGGAAACACCATATATTTT. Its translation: CSVDLDSSGNTIYF.

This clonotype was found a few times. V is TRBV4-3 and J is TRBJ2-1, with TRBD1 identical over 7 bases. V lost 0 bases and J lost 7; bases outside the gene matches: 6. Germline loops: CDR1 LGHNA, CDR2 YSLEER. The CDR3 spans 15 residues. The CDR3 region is CASSQEGQTGNEQFF. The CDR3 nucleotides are TGCGCCAGCAGCCAAGAGGGACAGACAGGGAATGAGCAGTTCTTC.

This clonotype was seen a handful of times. CDR3 sequence reads: CSVGEGGNQPQHF. As DNA, the CDR3 is TGCAGCGTTGGGGAGGGTGGAAATCAGCCCCAGCATTTT. The rearrangement uses TRBV29-1 and TRBJ1-5; D remains ambiguous. The CDR3 spans 13 residues. Per the germline V gene, CDR1 is SQVTM and CDR2 is ANQGSEA. Trimming took 4 bases from V and 4 from J, leaving 11 bases between them.

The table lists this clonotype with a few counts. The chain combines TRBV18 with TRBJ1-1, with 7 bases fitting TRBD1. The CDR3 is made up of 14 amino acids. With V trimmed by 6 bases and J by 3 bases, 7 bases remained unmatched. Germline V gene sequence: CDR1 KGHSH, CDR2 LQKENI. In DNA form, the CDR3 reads TGTGCCAGCTCCTCTCAGGGGGATGACACTGAAGCTTTCTTT. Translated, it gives CASSSQGDDTEAFF. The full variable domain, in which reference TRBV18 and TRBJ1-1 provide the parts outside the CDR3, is NAGVMQNPRHLVRRRGQEARLRCSPMKGHSHVYWYRQLPEEGLKFMVYLQKENIIDESGMPKERFSAEFPKEGPSILRIQQVVRGDSAAYFCASSSQGDDTEAFFGQGTRLTVV.

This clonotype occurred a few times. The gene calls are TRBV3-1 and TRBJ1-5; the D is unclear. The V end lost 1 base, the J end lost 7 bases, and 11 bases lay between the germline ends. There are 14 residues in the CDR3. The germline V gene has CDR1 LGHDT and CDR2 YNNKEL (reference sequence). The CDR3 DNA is TGTGCCAGCAGCCAAGGTGATTTGGGGCAGCCCCAGCATTTT. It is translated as CASSQGDLGQPQHF.

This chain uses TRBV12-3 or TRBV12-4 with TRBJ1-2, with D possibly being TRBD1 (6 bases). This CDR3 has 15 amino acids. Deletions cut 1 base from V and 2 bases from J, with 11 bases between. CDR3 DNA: TGTGCCAGCAGTTTAGGGGGGGCCCCCAACTATGGCTACACCTTC. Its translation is CASSLGGAPNYGYTF.

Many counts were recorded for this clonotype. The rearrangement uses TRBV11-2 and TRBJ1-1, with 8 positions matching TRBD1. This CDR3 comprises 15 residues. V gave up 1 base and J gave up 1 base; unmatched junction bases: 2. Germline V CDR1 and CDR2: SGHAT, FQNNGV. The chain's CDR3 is CASSLAGTGNTEAFF. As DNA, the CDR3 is TGTGCCAGCAGCTTAGCCGGGACAGGGAACACTGAAGCTTTCTTT.

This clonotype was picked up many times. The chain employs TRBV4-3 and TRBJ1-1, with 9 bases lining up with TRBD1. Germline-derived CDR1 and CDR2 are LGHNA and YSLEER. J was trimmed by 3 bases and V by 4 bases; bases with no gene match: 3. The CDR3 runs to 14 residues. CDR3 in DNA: TGCGCCAGCAGCCTCCGGACAGGGGACACTGAAGCTTTCTTT. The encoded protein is CASSLRTGDTEAFF.

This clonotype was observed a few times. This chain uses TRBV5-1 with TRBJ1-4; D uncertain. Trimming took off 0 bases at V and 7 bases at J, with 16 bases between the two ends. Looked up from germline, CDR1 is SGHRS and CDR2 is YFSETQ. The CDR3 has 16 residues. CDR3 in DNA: TGCGCCAGCAGCTTGGATGTTGCGGAGACGGGTGAAAAACTGTTTTTT. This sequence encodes CASSLDVAETGEKLFF.

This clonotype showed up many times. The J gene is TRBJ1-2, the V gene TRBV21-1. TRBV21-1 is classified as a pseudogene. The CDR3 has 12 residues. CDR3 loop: CASSRISGRTTF. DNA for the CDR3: TGTGCCAGCAGCAGAATCTCCGGGAGGACCACCTTC.

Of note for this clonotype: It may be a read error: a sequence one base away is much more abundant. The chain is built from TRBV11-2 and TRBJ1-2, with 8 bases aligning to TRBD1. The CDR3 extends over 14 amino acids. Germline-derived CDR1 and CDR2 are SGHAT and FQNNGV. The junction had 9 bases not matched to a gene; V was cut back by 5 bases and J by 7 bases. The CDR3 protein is CASSTNRGYSGYTF. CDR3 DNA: TGTGCCAGCAGCACCAACAGGGGGTACTCTGGCTACACCTTC.

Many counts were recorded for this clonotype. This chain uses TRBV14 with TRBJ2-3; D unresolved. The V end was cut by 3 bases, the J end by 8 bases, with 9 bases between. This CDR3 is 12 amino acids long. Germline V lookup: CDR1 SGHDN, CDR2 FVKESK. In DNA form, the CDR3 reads TGTGCCAGCAGCCATGGGCTGGCTACGCAGTATTTT. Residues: CASSHGLATQYF. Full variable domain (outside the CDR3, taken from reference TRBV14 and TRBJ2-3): EAGVTQFPSHSVIEKGQTVTLRCDPISGHDNLYWYRRVMGKEIKFLLHFVKESKQDESGMPNNRFLAERTGGTYSTLKVQPAELEDSGVYFCASSHGLATQYFGPGTRLTVL.